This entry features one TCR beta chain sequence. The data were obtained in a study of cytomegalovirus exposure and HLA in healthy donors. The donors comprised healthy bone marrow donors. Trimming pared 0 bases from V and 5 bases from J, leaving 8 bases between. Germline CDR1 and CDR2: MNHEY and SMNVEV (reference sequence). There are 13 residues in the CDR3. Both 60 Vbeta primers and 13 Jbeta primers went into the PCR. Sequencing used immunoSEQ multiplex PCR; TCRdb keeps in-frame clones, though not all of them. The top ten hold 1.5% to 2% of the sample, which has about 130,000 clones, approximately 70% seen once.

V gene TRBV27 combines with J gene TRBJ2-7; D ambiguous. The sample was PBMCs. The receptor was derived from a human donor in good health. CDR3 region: CASSLSLQNEQYF. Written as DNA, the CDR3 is TGTGCCAGCAGTTTATCCCTCCAGAACGAGCAGTACTTC.